In its sample, the clone carrying this T cell receptor (beta chain) was seen once. The antigen remains undetermined. 60 Vbeta and 13 Jbeta primers were used in PCR. Repertoires were generated with immunoSEQ multiplex PCR, while TCRdb's copy carries only in-frame clones and drops some. The sample lists some 150,000 clones, about 80% occurring once. This sample is part of a study of cytomegalovirus exposure and HLA in healthy donors. Across the study: Earlier, some 170 million T cells were analyzed, and 90 million to 120 million unique TCR beta sequences were found among them.

Germline values: CDR1 SGHAT, CDR2 FQNNGV. With 4 bases clipped from V and 2 bases from J, the junction kept 6 bases outside the gene matches. The CDR3 is made up of 15 amino acids. The study's findings and limits: Most TCR sequences showed up rarely, but some public TCRs showed up in many donors. According to the study, about 180 TCR beta chains were cytomegalovirus-associated.

The sequenced material came from PBMCs. The chain has TRBV11-2 and TRBJ2-7; TRBD2 matches at 9 bases. The sequence was obtained from a male donor in good health and CMV-seronegative. The CDR3 DNA sequence: TGTGCCAGCAGCTCGATTAGCGGGAGTCCCTACGAGCAGTACTTC. Its protein is CASSSISGSPYEQYF.